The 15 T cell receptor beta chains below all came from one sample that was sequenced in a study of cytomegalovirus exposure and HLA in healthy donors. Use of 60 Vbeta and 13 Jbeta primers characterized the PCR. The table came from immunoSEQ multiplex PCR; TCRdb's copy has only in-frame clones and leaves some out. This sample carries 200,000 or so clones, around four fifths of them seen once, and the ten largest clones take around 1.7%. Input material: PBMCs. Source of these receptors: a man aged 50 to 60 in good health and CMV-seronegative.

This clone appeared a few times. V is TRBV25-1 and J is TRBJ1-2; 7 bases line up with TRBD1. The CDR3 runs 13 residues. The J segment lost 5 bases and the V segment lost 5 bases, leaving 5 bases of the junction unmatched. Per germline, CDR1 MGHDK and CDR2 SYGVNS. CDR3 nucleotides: TGTGCCAGCAGTCCGGGGACAGCGTATGGCTACACCTTC. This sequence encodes CASSPGTAYGYTF.

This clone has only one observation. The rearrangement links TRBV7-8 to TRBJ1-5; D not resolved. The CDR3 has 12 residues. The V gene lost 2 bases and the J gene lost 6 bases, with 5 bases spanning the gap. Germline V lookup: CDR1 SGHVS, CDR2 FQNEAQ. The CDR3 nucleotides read TGTGCCAGCAGCTTACTTAGTCAGCCCCAGCATTTT. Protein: CASSLLSQPQHF.

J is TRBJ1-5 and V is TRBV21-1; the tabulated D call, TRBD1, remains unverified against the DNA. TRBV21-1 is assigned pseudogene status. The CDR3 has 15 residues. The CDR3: CASSGKRRGPQPQHF. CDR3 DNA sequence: TGTGCCAGCAGCGGAAAAAGGAGGGGGCCACAGCCCCAGCATTTT.

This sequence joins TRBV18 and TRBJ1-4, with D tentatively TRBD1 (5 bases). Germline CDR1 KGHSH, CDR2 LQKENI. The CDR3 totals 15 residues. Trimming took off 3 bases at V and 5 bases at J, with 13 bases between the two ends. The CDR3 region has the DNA TGTGCCAGCTCACCGGGGGGTCAGCTAAATGAAAAACTGTTTTTT. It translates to CASSPGGQLNEKLFF.

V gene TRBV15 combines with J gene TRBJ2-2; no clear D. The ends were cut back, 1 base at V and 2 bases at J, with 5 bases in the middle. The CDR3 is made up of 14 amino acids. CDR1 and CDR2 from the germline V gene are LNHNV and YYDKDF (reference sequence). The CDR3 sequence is CATSRGANTGELFF. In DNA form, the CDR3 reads TGTGCCACCAGCAGAGGGGCAAACACCGGGGAGCTGTTTTTT.

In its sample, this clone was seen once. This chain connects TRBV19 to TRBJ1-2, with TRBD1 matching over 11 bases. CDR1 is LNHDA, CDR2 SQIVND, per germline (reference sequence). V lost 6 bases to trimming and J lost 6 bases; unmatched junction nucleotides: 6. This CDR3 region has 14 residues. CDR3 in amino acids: CASSRRTGGDGYTF. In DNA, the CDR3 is TGTGCCAGTAGCCGGAGGACAGGGGGCGATGGCTACACCTTC.

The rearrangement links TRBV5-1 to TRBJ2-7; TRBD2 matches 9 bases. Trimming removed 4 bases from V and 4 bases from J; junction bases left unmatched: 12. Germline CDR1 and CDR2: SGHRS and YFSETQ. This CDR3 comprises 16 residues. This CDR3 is CASSKASSGDFYEQYF. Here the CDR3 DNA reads TGCGCCAGCAGCAAGGCCTCTAGCGGGGATTTTTACGAGCAGTACTTC.

The CDR3 DNA follows: TGTGCCAGCAGCCGCGGACAGGGGAGCAATCAGCCCCAGCATTTT. Translated: CASSRGQGSNQPQHF. The chain couples TRBV7-2 to TRBJ1-5, with TRBD1 matching 9 bases. This CDR3 comprises 15 residues. V shed 5 bases, J shed 1 base, and the junction held 3 bases outside the gene matches. Germline CDR1 SGHTA, CDR2 FQGNSA.

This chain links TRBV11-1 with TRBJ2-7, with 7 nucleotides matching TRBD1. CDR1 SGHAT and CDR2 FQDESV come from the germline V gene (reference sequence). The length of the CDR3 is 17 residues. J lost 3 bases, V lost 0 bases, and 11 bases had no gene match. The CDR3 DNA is TGTGCCAGCAGCTTAGCGACAGGGAAGATGCTATACTACGAGCAGTACTTC. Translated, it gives CASSLATGKMLYYEQYF.

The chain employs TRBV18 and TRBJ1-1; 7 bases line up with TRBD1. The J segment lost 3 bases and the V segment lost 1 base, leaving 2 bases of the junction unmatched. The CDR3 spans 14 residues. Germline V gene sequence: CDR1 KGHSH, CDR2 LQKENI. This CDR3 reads CASSPRDRDTEAFF. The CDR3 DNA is TGTGCCAGCTCACCACGCGACAGGGACACTGAAGCTTTCTTT.

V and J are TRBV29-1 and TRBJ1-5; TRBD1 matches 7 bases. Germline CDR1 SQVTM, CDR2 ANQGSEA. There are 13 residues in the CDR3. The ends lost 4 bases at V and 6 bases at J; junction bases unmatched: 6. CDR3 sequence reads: CSVVRDSGQPQHF. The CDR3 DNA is TGCAGCGTTGTCCGGGACAGCGGTCAGCCCCAGCATTTT.

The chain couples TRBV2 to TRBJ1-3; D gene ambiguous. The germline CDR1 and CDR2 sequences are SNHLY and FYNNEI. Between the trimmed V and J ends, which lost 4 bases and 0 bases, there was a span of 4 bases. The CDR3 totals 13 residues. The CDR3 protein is CASSASSGNTIYF. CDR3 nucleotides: TGTGCCAGCAGTGCCAGCTCTGGAAACACCATATATTTT.

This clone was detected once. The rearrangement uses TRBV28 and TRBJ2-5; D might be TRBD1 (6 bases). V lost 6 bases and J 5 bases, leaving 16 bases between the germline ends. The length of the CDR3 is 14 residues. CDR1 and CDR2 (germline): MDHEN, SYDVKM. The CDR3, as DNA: TGTGCCAGCAGGGGGACAATCATGCGGGAGACCCAGTACTTC. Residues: CASRGTIMRETQYF.

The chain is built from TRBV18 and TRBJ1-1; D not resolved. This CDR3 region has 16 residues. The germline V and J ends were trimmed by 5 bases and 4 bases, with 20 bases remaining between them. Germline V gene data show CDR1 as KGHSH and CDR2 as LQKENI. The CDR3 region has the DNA TGTGCCAGCTCATTGGACCGTCGCGGGGTAAGCACTGAAGCTTTCTTT. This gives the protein CASSLDRRGVSTEAFF.

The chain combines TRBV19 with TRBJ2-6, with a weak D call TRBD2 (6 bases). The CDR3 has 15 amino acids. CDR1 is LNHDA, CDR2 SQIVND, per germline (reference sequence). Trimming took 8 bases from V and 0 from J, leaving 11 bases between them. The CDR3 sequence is CASGGTHSGANVLTF. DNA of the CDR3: TGTGCCAGTGGGGGGACCCACTCTGGGGCCAACGTCCTGACTTTC.